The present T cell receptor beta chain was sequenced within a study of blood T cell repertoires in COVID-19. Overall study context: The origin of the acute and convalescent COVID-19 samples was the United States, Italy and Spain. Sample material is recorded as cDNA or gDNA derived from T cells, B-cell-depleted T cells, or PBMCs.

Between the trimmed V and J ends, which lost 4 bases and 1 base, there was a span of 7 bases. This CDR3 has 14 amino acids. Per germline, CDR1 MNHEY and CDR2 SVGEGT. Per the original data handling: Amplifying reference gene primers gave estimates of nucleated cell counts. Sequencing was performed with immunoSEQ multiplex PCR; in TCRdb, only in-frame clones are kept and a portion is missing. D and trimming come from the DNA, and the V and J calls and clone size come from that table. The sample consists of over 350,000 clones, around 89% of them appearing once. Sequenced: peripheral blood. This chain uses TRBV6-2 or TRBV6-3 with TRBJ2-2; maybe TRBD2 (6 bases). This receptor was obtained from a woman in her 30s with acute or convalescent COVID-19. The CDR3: CASSLGGNTGELFF. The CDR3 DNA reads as TGTGCCAGCAGTTTGGGAGGGAACACCGGGGAGCTGTTTTTT.